The 9 T cell receptor beta chains below come from one sample, sequenced in a study of T cell responses to AZD1222 COVID-19 vaccine (dated by TCRdb to the early 2020s). The label giving this sample's time point can be read as: about 28 days (+/-7) after the second vaccine dose. Interpreted using the paper, the treatment or condition label stands for: meningococcal conjugate vaccine given as trial control. The protocol used for the library was the immunoSEQ multiplex PCR assay. Here the immuneACCESS table is served through TCRdb, limited to in-frame sequences with V and J called. Missing clones are a known gap in these copies; in checked studies unresolved V genes cover under half, and the rest lacks a known reason. The sample contains about 130,000 clones, over 75% of them found a single time. 7.9% of the sample is taken by the ten largest. Sequenced here: peripheral blood, sampled 28 days after the second dose of the MenACWY control vaccine. Source of these receptors: an adult who received the MenACWY meningococcal vaccine as a control.

The chain uses TRBV24-1 and TRBJ1-5, with TRBD1 matching 7 bases. The CDR3 totals 16 residues. V shed 10 bases, J shed 1 base, and the junction held 12 bases outside the gene matches. From germline, CDR1 is KGHDR and CDR2 SFDVKD. CDR3 DNA: TGTGCCACTAGCTCCGGGACCAGGGGGAGCAATCAGCCCCAGCATTTT. Protein sequence: CATSSGTRGSNQPQHF.

This clone was found once. The chain uses TRBV29-1 and TRBJ2-3; 8 nucleotides agree with TRBD2. The germline gives CDR1 SQVTM, CDR2 ANQGSEA. This CDR3 is 14 amino acids long. V was clipped by 3 bases and J by 2 bases; unmatched bases: 4. The CDR3 spells CSVDTSGLTDTQYF. Written as DNA, the CDR3 is TGCAGCGTTGATACTAGCGGACTCACAGATACGCAGTATTTT.

The chain is built from TRBV5-1 and TRBJ1-2; 8 nucleotides line up with TRBD1. Trimming removed 0 bases from V and 1 base from J; junction bases left unmatched: 5. The CDR3 has 16 residues. Germline assignment: CDR1 SGHRS and CDR2 YFSETQ. The CDR3 DNA reads TGCGCCAGCAGCTTGGGACAGGGGATCGTTAACTATGGCTACACCTTC. Translating it yields CASSLGQGIVNYGYTF.

This chain uses TRBV4-2 with TRBJ1-2; 7 bases agree with TRBD1. The trim removed 2 bases at V and 4 bases at J, leaving 4 bases unmatched. The CDR3 has 14 residues. Germline-derived CDR1 and CDR2 are LGHNA and YNFKEQ. The CDR3 is CASSQRQGTYGYTF. The CDR3 DNA reads TGTGCCAGCAGCCAAAGACAGGGAACCTATGGCTACACCTTC.

The gene calls are TRBV5-1 and TRBJ1-1; 9 bases align to TRBD1. Germline V gives CDR1 SGHRS, CDR2 YFSETQ. Losses at the gene ends were 2 bases for V and 4 bases for J; bases not matched to a gene: 12. The CDR3 length is 17 residues. Here the CDR3 reads CASSFNRGRGIATEAFF. The CDR3 DNA is TGCGCCAGCAGCTTTAACAGGGGGCGCGGTATAGCCACTGAAGCTTTCTTT.

This clone has a handful of counts. V gene TRBV3-1 (or the pseudogene TRBV3-2) combines with J gene TRBJ2-1, with 8 bases matching TRBD2. CDR3 size: 12 residues. After removal of 4 bases from V and 10 bases from J, the junction contained 3 bases not matched to a gene. Germline V gives CDR1 LGHDT, CDR2 YNNKEL (reference sequence). The CDR3 is CASSLTSAEQFF. The CDR3 DNA reads as TGTGCCAGCAGCCTGACTAGCGCCGAGCAGTTCTTC.

This clone showed up just a few times. The J gene is TRBJ2-1, the V gene TRBV27; tentatively, D is TRBD1 or TRBD2 (5 bases each). The CDR3 contains 14 residues. CDR1 MNHEY and CDR2 SMNVEV come from the germline V gene (reference sequence). V dropped 0 bases and J dropped 5 bases, with 8 bases sitting between them. The DNA of the CDR3 is TGTGCCAGCAGTTTATCGTGGGGGAACAATGAGCAGTTCTTC. Amino acids: CASSLSWGNNEQFF.

The chain has TRBV7-3 and TRBJ1-6; no firm D call. Trimming stripped 4 bases from V and 9 bases from J, with 10 bases between. Germline lookup yields CDR1 SGHTA and CDR2 FQGTGA. The CDR3 covers 13 residues. DNA of the CDR3: TGTGCCAGCAGCTACCTCGAACGTTCACCCCTCCACTTT. Residues: CASSYLERSPLHF. Combining the CDR3 with reference TRBV7-3 and TRBJ1-6 gives the whole variable domain GAGVSQTPSNKVTEKGKYVELRCDPISGHTALYWYRQSLGQGPEFLIYFQGTGAADDSGLPNDRFFAVRPEGSVSTLKIQRTERGDSAVYLCASSYLERSPLHFGNGTRLTVT.

This rearrangement joins TRBV11-3 to TRBJ1-4; 10 bases line up with TRBD1. The CDR3 runs 16 residues. Germline lookup yields CDR1 SGHNT and CDR2 YENEEA. With V trimmed by 5 bases and J by 6 bases, 9 bases remained unmatched. The CDR3 reads CASSPGQGMSDEKLFF. The DNA of the CDR3 is TGTGCCAGCAGCCCGGGACAGGGGATGAGTGATGAAAAACTGTTTTTT.